Listed here are 6 T cell receptor beta chains from one sample, sequenced in a study of shared clonotypes between healthy human individuals. Clones were read by immunoSEQ multiplex PCR, and TCRdb kept only the in-frame ones, dropping some. In the table there are roughly 1 million clones, 75% to 80% of which are singletons. Sequenced: memory CD4+ T cells from PBMCs. The subset: CD45RA-negative fraction. The receptors here all came from a man aged 18 to 30 in good health. Some clones in this sample may be carry-over from other donors' samples.

Comments on this clone: The same CDR3 can be traced to other DNA sequences in this sample. This chain links TRBV28 with TRBJ1-2; 7 nucleotides line up with TRBD1. Looked up from germline, CDR1 is MDHEN and CDR2 is SYDVKM. This CDR3 has 13 amino acids. After removal of 3 bases from V and 5 bases from J, the junction contained 3 bases not matched to a gene. The CDR3 nucleotides read TGTGCCAGCAGTTTCAGGGGGGGGTATGGCTACACCTTC. Its protein product is CASSFRGGYGYTF.

J is TRBJ2-5 and V is TRBV5-1, with TRBD2 matching 8 bases. The ends lost 0 bases at V and 5 bases at J; junction bases unmatched: 6. This CDR3 contains 15 residues. Per the germline V gene, CDR1 is SGHRS and CDR2 is YFSETQ. As DNA, the CDR3 is TGCGCCAGCAGCTTGGGAGCGGGAGTGGAGGAGACCCAGTACTTC. Translated, it gives CASSLGAGVEETQYF. The variable domain in full, with the rest retrieved from reference TRBV5-1 and TRBJ2-5, is KAGVTQTPRYLIKTRGQQVTLSCSPISGHRSVSWYQQTPGQGLQFLFEYFSETQRNKGNFPGRFSGRQFSNSRSEMNVSTLELGDSALYLCASSLGAGVEETQYFGPGTRLLVL.

This clone was seen more than once but under ten times. V is TRBV12-5 and J is TRBJ1-1; D gene unclear. CDR1 and CDR2 from the germline V gene are LGHNT and FRNRAP. The ends were cut back, 3 bases at V and 1 base at J, with 6 bases in the middle. CDR3 length equals 13 residues. The CDR3 DNA reads TGTGCTAGTGGTTTTGGAACGAACACTGAAGCTTTCTTT. It encodes CASGFGTNTEAFF.

The chain carries TRBV9 and TRBJ2-2; a possible D gene is TRBD2 (6 bases). The CDR3 extends over 17 amino acids. Trimming removed 3 bases at V and 2 bases at J, with 17 bases between. Germline CDR1 reads SGDLS; CDR2 reads YYNGEE. This CDR3 is CASSAVQGRSNTGELFF. The CDR3 DNA reads TGTGCCAGCAGCGCCGTCCAAGGGAGGTCAAACACCGGGGAGCTGTTTTTT. Using reference TRBV9 and TRBJ2-2 for the parts outside the CDR3, the full variable domain is DSGVTQTPKHLITATGQRVTLRCSPRSGDLSVYWYQQSLDQGLQFLIQYYNGEERAKGNILERFSAQQFPDLHSELNLSSLELGDSALYFCASSAVQGRSNTGELFFGEGSRLTVL.

This rearrangement joins TRBV10-3 to TRBJ1-1; D is perhaps TRBD1 (6 bases). V was clipped by 10 bases and J by 4 bases, with 16 bases between them. Germline values: CDR1 ENHRY, CDR2 SYGVKD. The CDR3 spans 13 residues. DNA for the CDR3: TGTGCCACCAAGGGACGGGACACCACTGAAGCTTTCTTT. It yields the protein CATKGRDTTEAFF.

V gene TRBV5-1 combines with J gene TRBJ2-5; 11 positions agree with TRBD2. CDR3 size: 14 residues. Germline V gene lookup returns CDR1 SGHRS and CDR2 YFSETQ. The V segment lost 8 bases and the J segment 0 bases; nucleotides outside the gene matches: 3. As DNA, the CDR3 is TGCGCCAGTTCGACTAGCGGGAACCAAGAGACCCAGTACTTC. It encodes CASSTSGNQETQYF.